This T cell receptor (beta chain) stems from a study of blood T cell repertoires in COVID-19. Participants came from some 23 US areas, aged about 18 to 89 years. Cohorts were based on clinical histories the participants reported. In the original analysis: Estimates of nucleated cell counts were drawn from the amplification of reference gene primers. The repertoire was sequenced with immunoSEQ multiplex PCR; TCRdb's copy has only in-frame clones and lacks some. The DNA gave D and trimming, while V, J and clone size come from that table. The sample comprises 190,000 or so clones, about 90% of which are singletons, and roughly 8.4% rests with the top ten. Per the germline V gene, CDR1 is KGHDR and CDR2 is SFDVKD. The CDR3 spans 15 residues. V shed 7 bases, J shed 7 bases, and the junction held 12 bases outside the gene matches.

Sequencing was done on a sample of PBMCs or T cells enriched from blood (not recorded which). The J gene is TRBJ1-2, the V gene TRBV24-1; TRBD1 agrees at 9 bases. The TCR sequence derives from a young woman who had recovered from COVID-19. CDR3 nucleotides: TGTGCCACCAGCGGGACAGGGTCAGAGGGGAGTGGCTACACCTTC. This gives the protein CATSGTGSEGSGYTF.